This T cell receptor beta chain appears in the sequencing data of a study of blood T cell repertoires in COVID-19. At the level of the study: COVID-19 samples collected from the United States, Italy and Spain covered acute and convalescent phases. The cDNA or gDNA used as material had been derived from T cells, B-cell-depleted T cells, or PBMCs.

Original data processing: The assay estimated nucleated cells by amplifying reference gene primers. Some clones are missing from TCRdb's copy, which holds only in-frame ones; the method was immunoSEQ multiplex PCR. The V and J calls and the clone size are those of that table, but D and trimming were determined from the DNA. The sample lists 10,000 to 11,000 clones; 70% to 90% were seen once. The V gene's germline CDR1 is SGDLS and CDR2 YYNGEE. CDR3 length equals 15 residues. V gave up 5 bases and J gave up 8 bases; unmatched junction bases: 8. The chain couples TRBV9 to TRBJ2-1; 12 bases line up with TRBD1. The receptor's source is a young man with active or convalescent COVID-19. Source material: peripheral blood. This chain's CDR3 is CASRPGTGGIDEQFF. Here the CDR3 DNA reads TGTGCCAGCAGACCCGGGACAGGGGGCATCGATGAGCAGTTCTTC.